This T cell receptor beta chain stems from a study of blood T cell repertoires in COVID-19. The overall study: Sites across the United States, Italy and Spain contributed samples from acute and convalescent COVID-19. The cDNA or gDNA used as material had been derived from T cells, B-cell-depleted T cells, or PBMCs.

In germline, CDR1 is LGHDT, CDR2 YNNKEL (reference sequence). This CDR3 comprises 14 residues. The trim removed 5 bases at V and 8 bases at J, leaving 5 bases unmatched. Original handling: Nucleated cell number was recorded as an estimate derived from reference gene primer amplification. Method: immunoSEQ multiplex PCR; TCRdb's copy keeps in-frame clones and lacks some. Clonal size and the V and J genes are those of that table, whereas D and trimming came from the DNA. The sample includes about 200,000 clones, around nine tenths seen only once; the top ten take approximately 6%. The sample holds one count of this clone.

This sequence joins TRBV3-1 (or the pseudogene TRBV3-2) and TRBJ1-4; 10 bases agree with TRBD1. The TCR sequence derives from a man between 60 and 75 years old who had recovered from COVID-19. The sequenced material came from peripheral blood. The CDR3 spells CASSSTGGREKLFF. The CDR3, as DNA: TGTGCCAGCAGCTCGACAGGGGGCAGGGAAAAACTGTTTTTT.